One and the same sample provided the 30 T cell receptor beta chains below, sequenced in a study of blood T cell repertoires in COVID-19. Libraries were prepared by immunoSEQ multiplex PCR; TCRdb keeps only in-frame clonotypes and omits some of them. The repertoire has about 120,000 clones, about 89% of them found once; the top ten carry 25% to 30%. The sequenced material came from peripheral blood. The source is an older woman with acute or convalescent COVID-19.

V and J are TRBV5-1 and TRBJ2-7; possibly TRBD2 for D (6 bases). V lost 0 bases to trimming and J lost 1 base, with 11 bases between them. Germline CDR1 SGHRS, CDR2 YFSETQ. CDR3 length: 15 residues. The CDR3 reads CASSLAPGESYEQYF. CDR3 nucleotides: TGCGCCAGCAGCTTGGCCCCGGGGGAGTCCTACGAGCAGTACTTC.

The chain employs TRBV5-4 and TRBJ2-1; TRBD2 might be the D (5 bases). Germline V lookup: CDR1 SGHNT, CDR2 YYREEE (reference sequence). The CDR3 spans 14 residues. V lost 0 bases to trimming and J lost 6 bases, with 10 bases between them. The CDR3 nucleotides read TGTGCCAGCAGCTTGGTCCTTGAGGGCAATGAGCAGTTCTTC. Its protein product is CASSLVLEGNEQFF.

CDR3 in DNA: TGTGCCAGCAGTGTTCGACAGGGGAGTATCGACGAGCAGTACTTC. This translates into CASSVRQGSIDEQYF. V is TRBV2 and J is TRBJ2-7; 8 bases are shared with TRBD1. J was trimmed by 5 bases and V by 4 bases; bases with no gene match: 10. Looked up from germline, CDR1 is SNHLY and CDR2 is FYNNEI. There are 15 residues in the CDR3.

J is TRBJ2-2 and V is TRBV30, with TRBD2 identical over 12 bases. CDR3 length: 18 amino acids. V was clipped by 0 bases and J by 1 base; unmatched bases: 6. The germline gives CDR1 GTSNPN, CDR2 SVGIG (reference sequence). The CDR3 protein is CAWSVPLLAGGNTGELFF. In nucleotides, the CDR3 is TGTGCCTGGAGTGTACCGTTACTAGCGGGGGGGAACACCGGGGAGCTGTTTTTT.

The chain recombines TRBV4-1 with TRBJ2-2, with 8 bases that match TRBD1. CDR1 is MGHRA, CDR2 YSYEKL, per germline. The CDR3 loop spans 17 amino acids. With V trimmed by 3 bases and J by 1 base, 7 bases remained unmatched. In nucleotides, the CDR3 is TGCGCCAGCAGCCACCCCGGACAGGGCCGGAACACCGGGGAGCTGTTTTTT. It is translated as CASSHPGQGRNTGELFF.

The V and J genes are TRBV28 and TRBJ1-1; D possibly corresponds to TRBD1 (5 bases). Trimming shortened V by 6 bases and J by 7 bases, and 24 bases separated the two germline ends. The CDR3 spans 16 residues. CDR1 and CDR2 from the germline V gene are MDHEN and SYDVKM. The CDR3 protein is CASSPPGSGWGLEAFF. The CDR3, as DNA: TGTGCCAGCAGCCCCCCCGGATCGGGATGGGGACTTGAAGCTTTCTTT.

The gene calls are TRBV15 and TRBJ2-3; TRBD2 matches at 13 bases. Germline V gene lookup returns CDR1 LNHNV and CDR2 YYDKDF (reference sequence). With 2 bases clipped from V and 2 bases from J, the junction kept 1 base outside the gene matches. This CDR3 has 16 residues. CDR3 region: CATSRTSGGATDTQYF. The DNA for the CDR3 is TGTGCCACCAGCAGAACTAGCGGGGGGGCCACAGATACGCAGTATTTT.

The chain employs TRBV3-1 (or the pseudogene TRBV3-2) and TRBJ2-7; TRBD2 agrees at 9 bases. This CDR3 is built from 16 residues. V was clipped by 3 bases and J by 6 bases; unmatched bases: 12. Germline lookup yields CDR1 LGHDT and CDR2 YNNKEL (reference sequence). CDR3: CASSQWVAGGNREQYF. CDR3 DNA sequence: TGTGCCAGCAGCCAGTGGGTGGCGGGGGGGAACCGCGAGCAGTACTTC.

The chain carries TRBV5-1 and TRBJ2-3; D call uncertain. V shed 0 bases and J shed 2 bases, with 7 bases lying between them. Per germline, CDR1 SGHRS and CDR2 YFSETQ. This CDR3 has 14 amino acids. The CDR3 nucleotides read TGCGCCAGCAGCTTGGAACAGTCCACAGATACGCAGTATTTT. Translated, it gives CASSLEQSTDTQYF. The full variable domain, rest sourced from reference TRBV5-1 and TRBJ2-3, is KAGVTQTPRYLIKTRGQQVTLSCSPISGHRSVSWYQQTPGQGLQFLFEYFSETQRNKGNFPGRFSGRQFSNSRSEMNVSTLELGDSALYLCASSLEQSTDTQYFGPGTRLTVL.

This chain links TRBV5-1 with TRBJ2-7; TRBD2 aligns across 8 bases. CDR1 is SGHRS and CDR2 is YFSETQ in the germline V gene. The CDR3 has 15 residues. J lost 5 bases, V lost 0 bases, and 7 bases had no gene match. CDR3 in amino acids: CASSLASGGLDEQYF. The CDR3 DNA reads as TGCGCCAGCAGCTTGGCGAGCGGGGGTCTTGACGAGCAGTACTTC.

This clone occurred once. V gene TRBV7-3 combines with J gene TRBJ1-2, with 7 nucleotides matching TRBD1. The CDR3 runs to 14 residues. The ends lost 8 bases at V and 6 bases at J; junction bases unmatched: 12. Germline CDR1 reads SGHTA; CDR2 reads FQGTGA. The CDR3: CASLWGAGGHGYTF. The CDR3 DNA follows: TGTGCCAGCCTTTGGGGGGCAGGGGGTCATGGCTACACCTTC. Variable domain in full (rest from reference TRBV7-3 and TRBJ1-2): GAGVSQTPSNKVTEKGKYVELRCDPISGHTALYWYRQSLGQGPEFLIYFQGTGAADDSGLPNDRFFAVRPEGSVSTLKIQRTERGDSAVYLCASLWGAGGHGYTFGSGTRLTVV.

The chain carries TRBV19 and TRBJ1-3; TRBD1 matches at 7 bases. The CDR3 runs 15 residues. V trimming: 4 bases; J trimming: 4 bases; junction bases outside the gene matches: 7. Germline V gene lookup returns CDR1 LNHDA and CDR2 SQIVND (reference sequence). Written as DNA, the CDR3 is TGTGCCAGTAGTAGTGGACAGGTACCCGGAAACACCATATATTTT. It encodes CASSSGQVPGNTIYF.

The chain has TRBV18 and TRBJ2-7; the D gene is possibly TRBD2 (5 bases). The CDR3 is 15 residues long. V gave up 6 bases and J gave up 0 bases, with 15 bases separating them. The germline gives CDR1 KGHSH, CDR2 LQKENI. In nucleotides, the CDR3 is TGTGCCAGCTCGCCCCAAAGAACTAGCTCCTACGAGCAGTACTTC. Translating gives CASSPQRTSSYEQYF. Filled out from reference TRBV18 and TRBJ2-7, the complete variable domain reads NAGVMQNPRHLVRRRGQEARLRCSPMKGHSHVYWYRQLPEEGLKFMVYLQKENIIDESGMPKERFSAEFPKEGPSILRIQQVVRGDSAAYFCASSPQRTSSYEQYFGPGTRLTVT.

This chain joins TRBV11-2 and TRBJ1-4, with 7 bases identical to TRBD1. Germline V gene lookup returns CDR1 SGHAT and CDR2 FQNNGV. J was trimmed by 11 bases and V by 0 bases; bases with no gene match: 6. The CDR3 consists of 14 residues. The chain's CDR3 is CASSLDPGQTKLFF. CDR3 nucleotide sequence: TGTGCCAGCAGCTTAGACCCGGGACAGACTAAACTGTTTTTT.

In its sample, this clone was seen a few times. Other DNA sequences in the same sample also yield this CDR3. The V and J genes are TRBV28 and TRBJ1-5; TRBD1 agrees at 7 bases. CDR1 is MDHEN, CDR2 SYDVKM, per germline. Trimming cost V 8 bases and J 0 bases; bases outside gene matches: 1. The CDR3 has 13 residues. CDR3 region: CASRQGSNQPQHF. CDR3 nucleotides: TGTGCCAGCCGACAGGGTAGCAATCAGCCCCAGCATTTT.

This clone is a singleton in its sample. The chain links TRBV6-2 or TRBV6-3 to TRBJ1-5, with D perhaps TRBD1 (5 bases). There are 16 residues in the CDR3. V lost 5 bases to trimming and J lost 6 bases, with 20 bases between them. Germline values: CDR1 MNHEY, CDR2 SVGEGT. CDR3 bases: TGTGCCAGCAGTCCAGGGTCCTCTCGACAACGTCAGCCCCAGCATTTT. It codes for CASSPGSSRQRQPQHF.

J is TRBJ2-3 and V is TRBV28, with 8 bases aligning to TRBD2. CDR3 length equals 17 residues. Trimming cost V 6 bases and J 4 bases; bases outside gene matches: 15. Germline V CDR1 and CDR2: MDHEN, SYDVKM. CDR3 amino acids: CASRTRRGDLGSDTQYF. CDR3 bases: TGTGCCAGCAGGACGCGGCGGGGGGATTTAGGCTCAGATACGCAGTATTTT.

This chain joins TRBV27 and TRBJ2-7; tentative D call: TRBD2 (6 bases). The germline gives CDR1 MNHEY, CDR2 SMNVEV (reference sequence). Trimming pared 5 bases from V and 0 bases from J, leaving 14 bases between. The CDR3 is 15 amino acids. CDR3: CASSTLGGSSYEQYF. The CDR3 region has the DNA TGTGCCAGCAGTACGTTGGGGGGAAGCTCCTACGAGCAGTACTTC.

The CDR3 is CATSDAGTGQRAFF. Written as DNA, the CDR3 is TGTGCCACCAGTGATGCCGGGACAGGGCAACGGGCTTTCTTT. The chain couples TRBV24-1 to TRBJ1-1; 9 bases line up with TRBD1. CDR1 KGHDR and CDR2 SFDVKD come from the germline V gene. V lost 3 bases, J lost 11 bases, and 9 bases stayed unmatched. The CDR3 has 14 amino acids.

The rearrangement uses TRBV28 and TRBJ1-2; no clear D gene. Germline V lookup: CDR1 MDHEN, CDR2 SYDVKM. The CDR3 sequence is 14 residues long. V was clipped by 4 bases and J by 3 bases, with 12 bases between them. CDR3 region: CASSSSLVDYGYTF. The CDR3 DNA reads TGTGCCAGCAGTTCCTCCCTGGTAGACTATGGCTACACCTTC.

This clone was seen only a few times. This chain connects TRBV19 to TRBJ2-7; TRBD2 matches 10 bases. Germline CDR1 is LNHDA and CDR2 is SQIVND (reference sequence). V shed 5 bases, J shed 2 bases, and the junction held 6 bases outside the gene matches. CDR3 size: 15 residues. CDR3 residues: CASSLLAGAAYEQYF. The CDR3 DNA is TGTGCCAGTAGTCTCCTAGCGGGGGCGGCCTACGAGCAGTACTTC.

The chain has TRBV28 and TRBJ1-2; perhaps TRBD1 as D (5 bases). Trimming removed 2 bases from V and 3 bases from J, with 7 bases in between. The germline CDR1 and CDR2 sequences are MDHEN and SYDVKM. This CDR3 is built from 13 residues. The CDR3 DNA is TGTGCCAGCAGTTTAGTACAGGACTATGGCTACACCTTC. It is translated as CASSLVQDYGYTF.

The V gene is TRBV11-2, the J gene TRBJ1-2, with a tentative D call TRBD1 (5 bases). Germline lookup yields CDR1 SGHAT and CDR2 FQNNGV. This CDR3 contains 17 residues. V gave up 2 bases and J gave up 4 bases, with 20 bases separating them. CDR3 nucleotides: TGTGCCAGCAGCTTAACCTCGACAGTTTCATATAGCTATGGCTACACCTTC. Its protein is CASSLTSTVSYSYGYTF.

This clone showed up just once. The chain combines TRBV27 with TRBJ2-7; a possible D gene is TRBD1 (6 bases). V lost 6 bases and J lost 3, with 18 bases in between. CDR1 and CDR2 from the germline V gene are MNHEY and SMNVEV (reference sequence). The CDR3 runs to 15 residues. Here the CDR3 reads CASRAGTRSLYEQYF. The CDR3 coding sequence is TGTGCCAGCAGAGCCGGGACAAGGTCCCTCTACGAGCAGTACTTC.

The chain uses TRBV24-1 and TRBJ1-4, with D possibly matching TRBD1 (6 bases). This CDR3 comprises 15 residues. V lost 2 bases to trimming and J lost 7 bases, with 13 bases between them. Germline V gene data show CDR1 as KGHDR and CDR2 as SFDVKD. DNA of the CDR3: TGTGCCACCAGTGATTCACAGGGCCCGGGTGAAAAACTGTTTTTT. Translation gives CATSDSQGPGEKLFF.

This clone showed up just once. The rearrangement joins TRBV7-7 to TRBJ2-2; 7 bases match TRBD1. Germline V lookup: CDR1 SSHAT, CDR2 FNYEAQ (reference sequence). J lost 3 bases, V lost 5 bases, and 6 bases had no gene match. The CDR3 has 15 residues. CDR3 amino acids: CASSPSDRDTGELFF. CDR3 DNA sequence: TGTGCCAGCAGCCCCTCCGACAGGGACACCGGGGAGCTGTTTTTT.

This clone was counted once. V and J are TRBV7-9 and TRBJ2-5, with D tentatively TRBD1 (7 bases). The germline V and J ends were trimmed by 3 bases and 5 bases, with 13 bases remaining between them. Germline CDR1 is SEHNR and CDR2 is FQNEAQ (reference sequence). This CDR3 contains 14 residues. In nucleotides, the CDR3 is TGTGCCAGCAGCTTCGGAGGGGGCGCCGAGACCCAGTACTTC. Translating gives CASSFGGGAETQYF.

This clone was detected a few times. This chain connects TRBV7-2 to TRBJ1-1, with a tentative D call TRBD1 (6 bases). V gave up 5 bases and J gave up 0 bases, with 10 bases separating them. The CDR3 has 14 amino acids. Per the germline V gene, CDR1 is SGHTA and CDR2 is FQGNSA. The CDR3 reads CASSQGQLNTEAFF. The CDR3 region has the DNA TGTGCCAGCAGCCAAGGACAGCTGAACACTGAAGCTTTCTTT.

This chain uses TRBV19 with TRBJ1-1; 7 nucleotides match TRBD1. CDR1 and CDR2 (germline): LNHDA, SQIVND (reference sequence). The V segment lost 5 bases and the J segment 2 bases; nucleotides outside the gene matches: 11. The CDR3 covers 16 residues. CDR3 sequence: CASSPANRGLNTEAFF. CDR3 DNA sequence: TGTGCCAGTAGTCCCGCGAATAGGGGGCTAAACACTGAAGCTTTCTTT.

The chain's CDR3 is CASSEARGAEAFF. Written as DNA, the CDR3 is TGTGCCAGCAGTGAAGCCCGGGGGGCTGAAGCTTTCTTT. The rearrangement uses TRBV2 and TRBJ1-1; perhaps TRBD1 as D (5 bases). The V end lost 0 bases, the J end lost 6 bases, and 8 bases lay between the germline ends. The CDR3 loop spans 13 amino acids. CDR1 SNHLY and CDR2 FYNNEI come from the germline V gene. The variable domain in full, completed from reference TRBV2 and TRBJ1-1, reads EPEVTQTPSHQVTQMGQEVILRCVPISNHLYFYWYRQILGQKVEFLVSFYNNEISEKSEIFDDQFSVERPDGSNFTLKIRSTKLEDSAMYFCASSEARGAEAFFGQGTRLTVV.